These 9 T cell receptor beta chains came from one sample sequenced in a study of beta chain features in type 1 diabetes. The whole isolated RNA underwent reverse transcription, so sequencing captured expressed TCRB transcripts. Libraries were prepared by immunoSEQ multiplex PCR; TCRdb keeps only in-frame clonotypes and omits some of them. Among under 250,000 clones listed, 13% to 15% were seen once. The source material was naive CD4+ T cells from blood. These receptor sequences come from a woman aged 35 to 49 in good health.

The CDR3 loop is CASSEGTGYYGANVLTF. CDR3 nucleotides: TGTGCCAGCAGTGAAGGGACAGGGTACTATGGGGCCAACGTCCTGACTTTC. The chain combines TRBV2 with TRBJ2-6; the match to TRBD1 covers 8 bases. V lost 1 base and J lost 3; bases outside the gene matches: 5. CDR1 is SNHLY and CDR2 is FYNNEI in the germline V gene. This CDR3 is built from 17 residues.

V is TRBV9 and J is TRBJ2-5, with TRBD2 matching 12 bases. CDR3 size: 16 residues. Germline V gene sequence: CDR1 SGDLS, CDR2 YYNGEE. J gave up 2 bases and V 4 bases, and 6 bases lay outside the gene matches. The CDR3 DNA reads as TGTGCCAGCAGCCCGCGACTAGCGGGGGTTCAAGAGACCCAGTACTTC. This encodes CASSPRLAGVQETQYF.

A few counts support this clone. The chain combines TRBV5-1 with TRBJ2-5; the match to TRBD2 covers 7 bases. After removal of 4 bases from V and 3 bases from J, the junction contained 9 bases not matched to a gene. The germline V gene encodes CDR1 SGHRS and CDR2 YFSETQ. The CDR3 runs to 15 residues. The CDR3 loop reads CASSPPRLAEETQYF. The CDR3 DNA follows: TGCGCCAGCAGCCCCCCCCGACTAGCTGAAGAGACCCAGTACTTC. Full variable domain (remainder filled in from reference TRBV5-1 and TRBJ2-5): KAGVTQTPRYLIKTRGQQVTLSCSPISGHRSVSWYQQTPGQGLQFLFEYFSETQRNKGNFPGRFSGRQFSNSRSEMNVSTLELGDSALYLCASSPPRLAEETQYFGPGTRLLVL.

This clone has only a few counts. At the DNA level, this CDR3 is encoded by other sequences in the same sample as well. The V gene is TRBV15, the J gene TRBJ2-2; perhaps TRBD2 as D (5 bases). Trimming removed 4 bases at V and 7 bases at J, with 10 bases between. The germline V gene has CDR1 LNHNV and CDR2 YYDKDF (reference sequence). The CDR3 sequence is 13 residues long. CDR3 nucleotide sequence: TGTGCCACCAGCACCCGAGGGCTCGGGGAGCTGTTTTTT. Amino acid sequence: CATSTRGLGELFF.

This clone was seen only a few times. The CDR3 DNA reads as TGTGCCAGCAGTTCACAGAGCTATGGCTACACCTTC. It encodes CASSSQSYGYTF. This chain connects TRBV28 to TRBJ1-2; the D is unclear. There are 12 residues in the CDR3. Trimming stripped 4 bases from V and 4 bases from J, with 7 bases between. Germline CDR1 is MDHEN and CDR2 is SYDVKM.

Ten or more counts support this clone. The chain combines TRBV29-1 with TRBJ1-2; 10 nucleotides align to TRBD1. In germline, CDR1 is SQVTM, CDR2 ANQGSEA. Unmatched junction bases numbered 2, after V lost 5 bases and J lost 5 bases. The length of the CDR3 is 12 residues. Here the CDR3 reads CSVSGQGYGYTF. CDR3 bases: TGCAGCGTTTCGGGACAGGGGTATGGCTACACCTTC.

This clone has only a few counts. CDR3 in DNA: TGCGCCAGCACGGGCCTAGCGGGGGCTAGCACAGATACGCAGTATTTT. Translated, it gives CASTGLAGASTDTQYF. The V call is TRBV5-1, the J call TRBJ2-3, with 10 positions matching TRBD2. The CDR3 has 16 residues. CDR1 SGHRS and CDR2 YFSETQ come from the germline V gene. The ends lost 6 bases at V and 0 bases at J; junction bases unmatched: 7. Full variable domain (rest looked up from reference TRBV5-1 and TRBJ2-3): KAGVTQTPRYLIKTRGQQVTLSCSPISGHRSVSWYQQTPGQGLQFLFEYFSETQRNKGNFPGRFSGRQFSNSRSEMNVSTLELGDSALYLCASTGLAGASTDTQYFGPGTRLTVL.

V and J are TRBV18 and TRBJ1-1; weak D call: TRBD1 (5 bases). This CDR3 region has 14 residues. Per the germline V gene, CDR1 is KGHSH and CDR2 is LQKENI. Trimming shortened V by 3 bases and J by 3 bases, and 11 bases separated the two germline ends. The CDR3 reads CASSPQGFDTEAFF. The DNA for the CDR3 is TGTGCCAGCTCACCCCAGGGCTTCGACACTGAAGCTTTCTTT.

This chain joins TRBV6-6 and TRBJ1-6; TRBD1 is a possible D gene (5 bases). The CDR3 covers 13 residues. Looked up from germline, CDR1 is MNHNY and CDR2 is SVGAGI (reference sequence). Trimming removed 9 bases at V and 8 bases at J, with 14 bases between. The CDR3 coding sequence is TGTGCCAGTAGGGGATTGGATTATTCACCCCTCCACTTT. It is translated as CASRGLDYSPLHF.